Shown below are 28 T cell receptor beta chains from a single sample sequenced in a study of shared clonotypes between healthy human individuals. Profiling relied on immunoSEQ multiplex PCR, and the TCRdb table lists in-frame clones only, not all of them. The table lists around 2.3 million clones, approximately 96% of them singletons. Material: naive CD4+ T cells sorted from blood. Subset denoted: CD45RA+ positively selected. These TCRs come from a man in his late teens or twenties in good health.

This rearrangement joins TRBV4-1 to TRBJ2-5; D might be TRBD2 (6 bases). V lost 5 bases to trimming and J lost 5 bases, with 21 bases between them. Germline lookup yields CDR1 MGHRA and CDR2 YSYEKL. The CDR3 length is 16 residues. The CDR3 nucleotides are TGCGCCAGCAGCTCTACTCCCGGGGGTGAGGGGGAGACCCAGTACTTC. Its protein is CASSSTPGGEGETQYF.

Note on this clone: Different DNA sequences within this sample yield the same CDR3. The rearrangement uses TRBV7-2 and TRBJ1-5; D unclear. The V gene lost 1 base and the J gene lost 1 base, with 8 bases spanning the gap. The CDR3 has 15 amino acids. The germline gives CDR1 SGHTA, CDR2 FQGNSA. This CDR3 is CASSLEGGSNQPQHF. DNA of the CDR3: TGTGCCAGCAGCTTAGAGGGAGGCAGCAATCAGCCCCAGCATTTT.

Points on this clone: Distinct nucleotide sequences in the sample also encode this CDR3. The chain combines TRBV5-1 with TRBJ2-3; no definite D call. The CDR3 contains 12 residues. V was cut by 0 bases and J by 4 bases, with 3 bases left in between. CDR1 is SGHRS, CDR2 YFSETQ, per germline. The CDR3 bases are TGCGCCAGCAGCTTGGGGTCAGATACGCAGTATTTT. This sequence encodes CASSLGSDTQYF. The complete variable domain, with remaining parts taken from reference TRBV5-1 and TRBJ2-3, reads KAGVTQTPRYLIKTRGQQVTLSCSPISGHRSVSWYQQTPGQGLQFLFEYFSETQRNKGNFPGRFSGRQFSNSRSEMNVSTLELGDSALYLCASSLGSDTQYFGPGTRLTVL.

CDR3 DNA sequence: TGTGCCAGCTCACCTATGACAGGGAACCAAGAGACCCAGTACTTC. Translated, it gives CASSPMTGNQETQYF. The V call is TRBV18, the J call TRBJ2-5; 7 positions match TRBD1. Losses at the gene ends were 3 bases for V and 0 bases for J; bases not matched to a gene: 4. Germline CDR1 and CDR2: KGHSH and LQKENI. The CDR3 covers 15 residues. Filled out from reference TRBV18 and TRBJ2-5, the complete variable domain reads NAGVMQNPRHLVRRRGQEARLRCSPMKGHSHVYWYRQLPEEGLKFMVYLQKENIIDESGMPKERFSAEFPKEGPSILRIQQVVRGDSAAYFCASSPMTGNQETQYFGPGTRLLVL.

This chain joins TRBV15 and TRBJ1-2; D not certain. This CDR3 comprises 15 residues. Trimming took off 1 base at V and 7 bases at J, with 16 bases between the two ends. Per the germline V gene, CDR1 is LNHNV and CDR2 is YYDKDF (reference sequence). CDR3 protein: CATSRVGPRLSGYTF. CDR3 coding DNA: TGTGCCACCAGCAGAGTGGGCCCCAGGTTGAGTGGCTACACCTTC.

The gene calls are TRBV4-1 and TRBJ1-2; unclear D gene. Germline-derived CDR1 and CDR2 are MGHRA and YSYEKL. Between the trimmed V and J ends, which lost 1 base and 4 bases, there was a span of 13 bases. The CDR3 covers 15 residues. The CDR3 DNA follows: TGCGCCAGCAGCCAAGGGGTAGGGCTAGGCTATGGCTACACCTTC. This gives the protein CASSQGVGLGYGYTF.

The DNA of the CDR3 is TGTGCCAGCAGCTTATCCGAGGCGGGAGGCCGGTTGGGTGAGCAGTTCTTC. Translated, it gives CASSLSEAGGRLGEQFF. The chain couples TRBV7-6 to TRBJ2-1, with TRBD2 identical over 8 bases. The V segment lost 2 bases and the J segment 9 bases; nucleotides outside the gene matches: 15. The CDR3 is 17 residues long. In germline, CDR1 is SGHVS, CDR2 FNYEAQ.

This chain joins TRBV30 and TRBJ1-2, with D hard to call. The germline V and J ends were trimmed by 1 base and 2 bases, with 8 bases remaining between them. The CDR3 is made up of 13 amino acids. CDR1 is GTSNPN, CDR2 SVGIG, per germline (reference sequence). This chain's CDR3 is CAWSADHNYGYTF. DNA for the CDR3: TGTGCCTGGAGTGCGGACCACAACTATGGCTACACCTTC.

This chain connects TRBV4-1 to TRBJ1-2, with TRBD1 as a possible D gene (5 bases). Germline values: CDR1 MGHRA, CDR2 YSYEKL. The CDR3 has 15 residues. Trimming left V 0 bases short and J 4 bases short, with 12 bases between. The CDR3 is CASSQDEQAVYGYTF. DNA for the CDR3: TGCGCCAGCAGCCAAGATGAACAGGCCGTCTATGGCTACACCTTC.

V is TRBV2 and J is TRBJ2-5, with D unresolved. The CDR3 contains 12 residues. Trimming took off 9 bases at V and 4 bases at J, with 12 bases between the two ends. Per the germline V gene, CDR1 is SNHLY and CDR2 is FYNNEI. The CDR3 coding sequence is TGTGCCAGTAGGCTGTTACGAGAGACCCAGTACTTC. Encoded protein: CASRLLRETQYF.

The V and J genes are TRBV4-1 and TRBJ2-7, with 12 bases identical to TRBD1. The CDR3 sequence is 18 residues long. The germline V gene has CDR1 MGHRA and CDR2 YSYEKL. The V segment lost 2 bases and the J segment 1 base; nucleotides outside the gene matches: 9. In DNA, the CDR3 is TGCGCCAGCAGCCAACTCCGGGACAGGGGGCGTTCTTCCTACGAGCAGTACTTC. It specifies CASSQLRDRGRSSYEQYF.

CDR3 residues: CASSVGSTGLGTDTQYF. The DNA for the CDR3 is TGTGCCAGCAGCGTAGGGAGTACAGGGCTGGGCACAGATACGCAGTATTTT. This chain links TRBV9 with TRBJ2-3; D is possibly TRBD1 (6 bases). The CDR3 is made up of 17 amino acids. Per the germline V gene, CDR1 is SGDLS and CDR2 is YYNGEE. V was pared by 0 bases and J by 1 base, with 15 bases between.

The V gene is TRBV30, the J gene TRBJ2-7; D not resolved. Trimming took off 1 base at V and 6 bases at J, with 16 bases between the two ends. The CDR3 extends over 14 amino acids. Germline V gene lookup returns CDR1 GTSNPN and CDR2 SVGIG (reference sequence). In DNA, the CDR3 is TGTGCCTGGAGTGCGGCCCCCTTAATGGGCGAGCAGTACTTC. Residues: CAWSAAPLMGEQYF.

The chain employs TRBV6-5 and TRBJ1-6; 7 nucleotides agree with TRBD1. Per germline, CDR1 MNHEY and CDR2 SVGAGI. This CDR3 has 15 amino acids. V lost 5 bases, J lost 9 bases, and 10 bases stayed unmatched. The CDR3 DNA reads TGTGCCAGCAGTGGCCAGGACAGGATTCGTTCACCCCTCCACTTT. Translation: CASSGQDRIRSPLHF.

The chain has TRBV6-1 and TRBJ1-2; 8 nucleotides agree with TRBD1. In germline, CDR1 is MNHNS, CDR2 SASEGT. The CDR3 has 15 amino acids. J lost 0 bases, V lost 5 bases, and 5 bases had no gene match. The CDR3 coding sequence is TGTGCCAGCAGTAGACAGGGGACCGCTAACTATGGCTACACCTTC. Translation: CASSRQGTANYGYTF.

The genes are TRBV2 and TRBJ2-3, with 9 bases fitting TRBD1. The CDR3 has 14 amino acids. Looked up from germline, CDR1 is SNHLY and CDR2 is FYNNEI. V shed 6 bases and J 6 bases; nucleotides not matched to a gene: 7. The CDR3 DNA follows: TGTGCCAGCAGGCACAGGGGGCAAGGGGATACGCAGTATTTT. Its protein product is CASRHRGQGDTQYF.

The chain recombines TRBV6-6 with TRBJ2-7; 7 bases fit TRBD1. V trimming: 6 bases; J trimming: 3 bases; junction bases outside the gene matches: 5. Germline values: CDR1 MNHNY, CDR2 SVGAGI (reference sequence). The CDR3 totals 13 residues. CDR3 loop: CASRHRGNYEQYF. The DNA of the CDR3 is TGTGCCAGCAGACACAGGGGAAACTACGAGCAGTACTTC.

The chain couples TRBV18 to TRBJ2-7; 9 positions agree with TRBD1. Germline CDR1 and CDR2: KGHSH and LQKENI. This CDR3 region has 16 residues. With 6 bases clipped from V and 1 base from J, the junction kept 10 bases outside the gene matches. The CDR3 protein is CASSPSLQGASYEQYF. CDR3 bases: TGTGCCAGCTCGCCTTCTTTACAGGGGGCGTCCTACGAGCAGTACTTC. Drawing the rest from reference TRBV18 and TRBJ2-7, the complete variable domain is NAGVMQNPRHLVRRRGQEARLRCSPMKGHSHVYWYRQLPEEGLKFMVYLQKENIIDESGMPKERFSAEFPKEGPSILRIQQVVRGDSAAYFCASSPSLQGASYEQYFGPGTRLTVT.

V usage is TRBV19 and J usage is TRBJ2-7; D not certain. This CDR3 has 11 residues. Germline V gene lookup returns CDR1 LNHDA and CDR2 SQIVND (reference sequence). The V end lost 9 bases, the J end lost 5 bases, and 11 bases lay between the germline ends. The CDR3 bases are TGTGCCAGCCTCTCCACCCACGAGCAGTACTTC. It yields the protein CASLSTHEQYF.

The chain carries TRBV30 and TRBJ2-4; D possibly uses TRBD1 or TRBD2 (5 bases each). Germline V gene lookup returns CDR1 GTSNPN and CDR2 SVGIG (reference sequence). V was clipped by 4 bases and J by 1 base, with 8 bases between them. The CDR3 runs to 13 residues. The CDR3 bases are TGTGCCTGGACAGGGACGGCCAAAAACATTCAGTACTTC. Protein sequence: CAWTGTAKNIQYF.

The rearrangement links TRBV27 to TRBJ2-6; D gene ambiguous. CDR3 length: 15 residues. The V gene lost 4 bases and the J gene lost 0 bases, with 7 bases spanning the gap. The V gene's germline CDR1 is MNHEY and CDR2 SMNVEV (reference sequence). DNA of the CDR3: TGTGCCAGCAGTTCTTGGCCCTCTGGGGCCAACGTCCTGACTTTC. Translated, it gives CASSSWPSGANVLTF.

The V call is TRBV28, the J call TRBJ2-2, with D maybe TRBD1 (5 bases). Between the trimmed V and J ends, which lost 3 bases and 5 bases, there was a span of 13 bases. CDR1 is MDHEN and CDR2 is SYDVKM in the germline V gene. This CDR3 contains 15 residues. In DNA, the CDR3 is TGTGCCAGCAGTTTGAACAGGATGGGAACCGGGGAGCTGTTTTTT. Its protein is CASSLNRMGTGELFF.

The chain links TRBV7-9 to TRBJ2-1; 7 nucleotides match TRBD1. The CDR3 has 14 residues. Germline V gives CDR1 SEHNR, CDR2 FQNEAQ (reference sequence). The ends lost 2 bases at V and 6 bases at J; junction bases unmatched: 4. In DNA, the CDR3 is TGTGCCAGCAGCTTAAGACAGGGTATCAATGAGCAGTTCTTC. Translation gives CASSLRQGINEQFF.

About this clone itself: Sequence at one end of the junction differs from germline and may be a read error. The sample contains more than one DNA sequence encoding this CDR3. The rearrangement uses TRBV27 and TRBJ2-5; a possible D gene is TRBD2 (5 bases). From germline, CDR1 is MNHEY and CDR2 SMNVEV (reference sequence). The CDR3 length is 14 residues. The CDR3 DNA follows: TGTGCCAGCAGTCTATCCCGGGGCCAAGAGACCCAGTACTTC. This translates into CASSLSRGQETQYF.

The chain is built from TRBV7-2 and TRBJ1-4; perhaps TRBD1 as D (5 bases). Germline lookup yields CDR1 SGHTA and CDR2 FQGNSA. This CDR3 is built from 14 residues. V lost 5 bases, J lost 11 bases, and 18 bases lay in between. The CDR3: CASSRPSQGGKLFF. The CDR3 DNA is TGTGCCAGCAGCCGCCCGTCCCAGGGAGGGAAACTGTTTTTT.

The V gene is TRBV6-6, the J gene TRBJ1-3; D perhaps matches TRBD1 (5 bases). The germline V and J ends were trimmed by 6 bases and 3 bases, with 12 bases remaining between them. In germline, CDR1 is MNHNY, CDR2 SVGAGI (reference sequence). The CDR3 spans 14 residues. This CDR3 reads CASRSAGVGNTIYF. The CDR3 nucleotides are TGTGCCAGCAGGTCAGCGGGGGTTGGAAACACCATATATTTT.

The chain joins TRBV10-3 to TRBJ2-7; D tentatively reads TRBD1 or TRBD2 (5 bases each). V was trimmed by 10 bases and J by 0 bases, leaving 13 bases between them. Germline V lookup: CDR1 ENHRY, CDR2 SYGVKD. This CDR3 spans 13 amino acids. The CDR3 loop is CATLRDLSYEQYF. The CDR3 DNA follows: TGTGCCACCCTAAGGGACCTCTCCTACGAGCAGTACTTC.

This clone has just one count. The rearrangement uses TRBV2 and TRBJ2-7, with TRBD2 as a possible D gene (6 bases). CDR1 is SNHLY, CDR2 FYNNEI, per germline. The ends were cut back, 9 bases at V and 6 bases at J, with 18 bases in the middle. The CDR3 has 13 amino acids. The CDR3 nucleotides read TGTGCCAGATCCGGGACTCTCGCGTCCGAGCAGTACTTC. This translates into CARSGTLASEQYF.